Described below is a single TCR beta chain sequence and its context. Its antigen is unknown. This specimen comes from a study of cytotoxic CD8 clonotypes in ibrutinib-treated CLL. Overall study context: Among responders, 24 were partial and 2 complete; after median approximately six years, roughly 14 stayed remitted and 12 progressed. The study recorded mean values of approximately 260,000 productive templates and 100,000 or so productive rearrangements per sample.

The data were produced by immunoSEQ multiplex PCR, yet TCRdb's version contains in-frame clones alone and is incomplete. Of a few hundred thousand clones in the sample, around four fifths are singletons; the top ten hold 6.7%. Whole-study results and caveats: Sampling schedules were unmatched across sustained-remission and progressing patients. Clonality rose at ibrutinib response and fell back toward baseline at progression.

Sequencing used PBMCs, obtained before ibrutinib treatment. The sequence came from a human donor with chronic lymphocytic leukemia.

The CDR3 loop is CASSNQGFDEQFF. The CDR3 coding sequence is TGTGCCAGCAGCAATCAGGGGTTCGATGAGCAGTTCTTC. The chain couples TRBV5-4 to TRBJ2-1, with D perhaps TRBD1 (6 bases). Germline-derived CDR1 and CDR2 are SGHNT and YYREEE (reference sequence). Between the trimmed V and J ends, which lost 4 bases and 8 bases, there was a span of 13 bases. This CDR3 spans 13 amino acids.